The 10 T cell receptor beta chains given below trace back to one sample, sequenced in a study of blood T cell repertoires in COVID-19. TCRdb's copy holds only in-frame clones and misses some; the assay was immunoSEQ multiplex PCR. This sample has approximately 190,000 clones; 80% to 90% occur once, and the top ten carry around 19%. Sequenced material: peripheral blood. The receptors derive from a human donor in a cohort sampled during active COVID-19.

CDR3 loop: CASRSPRAEAFF. The CDR3, as DNA: TGTGCCAGCCGGAGTCCCAGGGCTGAAGCTTTCTTT. The chain uses TRBV6-5 and TRBJ1-1; perhaps TRBD1 as D (5 bases). CDR1 and CDR2 (germline): MNHEY, SVGAGI. CDR3 length equals 12 residues. Trimming stripped 8 bases from V and 6 bases from J, with 13 bases between.

The chain is built from TRBV6-1 and TRBJ2-2; 8 nucleotides agree with TRBD1. J gave up 1 base and V 3 bases, and 4 bases lay outside the gene matches. This CDR3 has 16 residues. The germline V gene has CDR1 MNHNS and CDR2 SASEGT. For the CDR3, the DNA is TGTGCCAGCAGTGAGGAGGGACAGGTGAACACCGGGGAGCTGTTTTTT. It is translated as CASSEEGQVNTGELFF.

The CDR3 sequence is CASSITVNTEAFF. CDR3 in DNA: TGTGCCAGTAGTATAACGGTGAACACTGAAGCTTTCTTT. The chain carries TRBV19 and TRBJ1-1; D gene unclear. The germline gives CDR1 LNHDA, CDR2 SQIVND (reference sequence). The CDR3 loop spans 13 amino acids. The V end was cut by 2 bases, the J end by 0 bases, with 4 bases between.

Turning to this clone: The germline gene is not matched at one end of the junction; a read error may be the cause. The V gene is TRBV28, the J gene TRBJ2-7; 12 positions agree with TRBD1. This CDR3 comprises 14 residues. CDR1 is MDHEN and CDR2 is SYDVKM in the germline V gene. DNA for the CDR3: TGTGCCAGCAGTTCATGGGGGGACAGGGGGCCACCGGGGTTC. Translated: CASSSWGDRGPPGF.

This clone was found once. The V call is TRBV19, the J call TRBJ1-1; 8 bases match TRBD1. J was trimmed by 2 bases and V by 7 bases; bases with no gene match: 6. The CDR3 has 14 amino acids. CDR1 is LNHDA, CDR2 SQIVND, per germline (reference sequence). CDR3 DNA sequence: TGTGCCAGTACCGGACAGGGCGATAACACTGAAGCTTTCTTT. Its translation is CASTGQGDNTEAFF.

This chain connects TRBV19 to TRBJ1-3; D remains ambiguous. Germline V gives CDR1 LNHDA, CDR2 SQIVND (reference sequence). The CDR3 consists of 15 residues. V lost 4 bases, J lost 4 bases, and 14 bases lay in between. CDR3 protein: CASSNTAGSGNTIYF. The CDR3, as DNA: TGTGCCAGTAGTAATACGGCAGGTTCGGGAAACACCATATATTTT.

The genes are TRBV28 and TRBJ2-7; TRBD2 might be the D (6 bases). CDR3 length: 14 residues. V lost 6 bases to trimming and J lost 0 bases, with 12 bases between them. Per the germline V gene, CDR1 is MDHEN and CDR2 is SYDVKM. The CDR3 reads CASRFGGSSYEQYF. CDR3 bases: TGTGCCAGCAGATTTGGAGGGAGCTCCTACGAGCAGTACTTC.

The V and J genes are TRBV5-1 and TRBJ1-3; the D is unclear. The CDR3 length is 16 residues. Per the germline V gene, CDR1 is SGHRS and CDR2 is YFSETQ. V lost 1 base and J lost 1, with 12 bases in between. The CDR3 DNA reads TGCGCCAGCAGCTTGTGGAATCCAGGTTCTGGAAACACCATATATTTT. Amino acids: CASSLWNPGSGNTIYF.

The gene calls are TRBV7-9 and TRBJ1-2; D not certain. The CDR3 has 12 amino acids. V was trimmed by 5 bases and J by 3 bases, leaving 7 bases between them. Germline assignment: CDR1 SEHNR and CDR2 FQNEAQ (reference sequence). This chain's CDR3 is CASSLSYYGYTF. In DNA, the CDR3 is TGTGCCAGCAGCCTCTCCTACTATGGCTACACCTTC.

The chain links TRBV27 to TRBJ1-1, with D unresolved. The CDR3 extends over 14 amino acids. With 4 bases removed from V and 3 bases from J, the gap between germline ends came to 12 bases. Per germline, CDR1 MNHEY and CDR2 SMNVEV (reference sequence). The CDR3 reads CASSSYMSHTEAFF. CDR3 DNA: TGTGCCAGCAGTTCTTACATGTCCCACACTGAAGCTTTCTTT.